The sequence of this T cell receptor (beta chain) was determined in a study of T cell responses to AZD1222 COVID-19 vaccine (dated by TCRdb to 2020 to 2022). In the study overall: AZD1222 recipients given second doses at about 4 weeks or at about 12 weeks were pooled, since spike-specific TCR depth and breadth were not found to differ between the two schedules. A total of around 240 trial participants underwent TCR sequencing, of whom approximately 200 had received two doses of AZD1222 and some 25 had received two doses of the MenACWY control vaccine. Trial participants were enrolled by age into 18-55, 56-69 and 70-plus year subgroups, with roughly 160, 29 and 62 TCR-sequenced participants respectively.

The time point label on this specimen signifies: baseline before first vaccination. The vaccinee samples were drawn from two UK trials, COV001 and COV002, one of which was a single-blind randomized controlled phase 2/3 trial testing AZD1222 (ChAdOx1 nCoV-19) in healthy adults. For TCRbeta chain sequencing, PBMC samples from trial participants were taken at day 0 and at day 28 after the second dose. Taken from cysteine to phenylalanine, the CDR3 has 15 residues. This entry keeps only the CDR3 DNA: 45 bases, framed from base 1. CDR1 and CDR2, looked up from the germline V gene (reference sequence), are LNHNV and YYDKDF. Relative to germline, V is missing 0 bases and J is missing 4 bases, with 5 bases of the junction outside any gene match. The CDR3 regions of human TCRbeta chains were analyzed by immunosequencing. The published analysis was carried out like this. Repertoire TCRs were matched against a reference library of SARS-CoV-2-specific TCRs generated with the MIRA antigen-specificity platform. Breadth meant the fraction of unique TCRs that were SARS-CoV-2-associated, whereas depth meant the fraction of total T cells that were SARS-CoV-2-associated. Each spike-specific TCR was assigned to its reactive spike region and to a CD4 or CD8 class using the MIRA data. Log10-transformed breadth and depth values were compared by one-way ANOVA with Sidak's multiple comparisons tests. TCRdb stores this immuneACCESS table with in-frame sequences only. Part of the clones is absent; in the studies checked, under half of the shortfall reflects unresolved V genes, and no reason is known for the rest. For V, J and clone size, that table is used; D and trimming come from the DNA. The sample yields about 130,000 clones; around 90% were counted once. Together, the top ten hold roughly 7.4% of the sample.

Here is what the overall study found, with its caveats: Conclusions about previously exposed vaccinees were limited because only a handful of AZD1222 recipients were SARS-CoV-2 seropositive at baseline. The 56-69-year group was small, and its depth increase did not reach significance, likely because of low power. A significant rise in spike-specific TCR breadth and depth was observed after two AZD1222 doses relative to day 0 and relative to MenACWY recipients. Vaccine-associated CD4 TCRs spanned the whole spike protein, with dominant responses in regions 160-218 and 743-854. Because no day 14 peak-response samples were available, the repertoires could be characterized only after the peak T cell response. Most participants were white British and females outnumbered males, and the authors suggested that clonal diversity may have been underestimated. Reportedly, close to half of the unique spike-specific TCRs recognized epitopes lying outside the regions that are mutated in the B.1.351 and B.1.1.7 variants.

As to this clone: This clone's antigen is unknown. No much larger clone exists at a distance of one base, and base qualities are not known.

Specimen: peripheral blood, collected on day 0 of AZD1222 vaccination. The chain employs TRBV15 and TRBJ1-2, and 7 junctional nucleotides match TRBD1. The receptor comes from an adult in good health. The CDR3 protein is CATSRDISGGYGYTF. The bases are TGTGCCACCAGCAGAGATATTTCAGGGGGCTATGGCTACACCTTC.